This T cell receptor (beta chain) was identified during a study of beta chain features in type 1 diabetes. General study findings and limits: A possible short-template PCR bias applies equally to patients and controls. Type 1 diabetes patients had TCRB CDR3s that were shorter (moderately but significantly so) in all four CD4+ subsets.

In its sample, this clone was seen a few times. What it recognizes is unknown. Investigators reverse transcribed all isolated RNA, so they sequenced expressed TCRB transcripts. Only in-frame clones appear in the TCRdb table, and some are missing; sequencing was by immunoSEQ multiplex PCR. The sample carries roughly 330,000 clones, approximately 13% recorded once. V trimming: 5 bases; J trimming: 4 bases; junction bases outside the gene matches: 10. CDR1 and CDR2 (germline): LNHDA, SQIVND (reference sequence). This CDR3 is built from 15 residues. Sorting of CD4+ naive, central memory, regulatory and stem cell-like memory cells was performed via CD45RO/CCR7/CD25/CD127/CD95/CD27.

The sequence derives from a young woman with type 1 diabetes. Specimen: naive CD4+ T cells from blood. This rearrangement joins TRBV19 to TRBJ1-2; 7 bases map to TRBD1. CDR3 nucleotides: TGTGCCAGTAGTCCCCGGACAGGTCCCAGCTATGGCTACACCTTC. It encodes CASSPRTGPSYGYTF.